The 4 T cell receptor beta chains below all came from one sample that was sequenced in a study of blood T cell repertoires in COVID-19. The assay was immunoSEQ multiplex PCR, and TCRdb's table has in-frame clones only and misses some. The sample has 30,000 to 40,000 clones, over 70% seen once; the top ten hold around 14%. The sequenced material came from peripheral blood. Source of these receptors: a man in his sixties with active COVID-19.

The chain is built from TRBV5-1 and TRBJ2-5; D gene uncertain. Looked up from germline, CDR1 is SGHRS and CDR2 is YFSETQ. CDR3 length: 15 amino acids. V was pared by 0 bases and J by 3 bases, with 12 bases between. The CDR3 nucleotides read TGCGCCAGCAGCTTGGGTAGTCTAGGCAAAGAGACCCAGTACTTC. Its translation is CASSLGSLGKETQYF.

V gene TRBV28 combines with J gene TRBJ1-2; TRBD1 matches at 8 bases. In germline, CDR1 is MDHEN, CDR2 SYDVKM. This CDR3 has 15 residues. J gave up 2 bases and V 3 bases, and 5 bases lay outside the gene matches. CDR3: CASSFPGGGNYGYTF. The CDR3 bases are TGTGCCAGCAGTTTTCCAGGGGGCGGAAACTATGGCTACACCTTC.

J is TRBJ2-2 and V is TRBV3-1 (or the pseudogene TRBV3-2); D is perhaps TRBD1 (5 bases). Germline lookup yields CDR1 LGHDT and CDR2 YNNKEL (reference sequence). The CDR3 extends over 16 amino acids. Between the trimmed V and J ends, which lost 0 bases and 5 bases, there was a span of 13 bases. This CDR3 is CASSQDWAGRTGELFF. The CDR3 DNA is TGTGCCAGCAGCCAAGACTGGGCAGGGCGGACCGGGGAGCTGTTTTTT.

This chain uses TRBV7-9 with TRBJ1-4; D may be TRBD1 (5 bases). The germline CDR1 and CDR2 sequences are SEHNR and FQNEAQ (reference sequence). V lost 3 bases and J lost 5, with 13 bases in between. This CDR3 region has 15 residues. The CDR3: CASSFVSGLNEKLFF. CDR3 bases: TGTGCCAGCAGCTTTGTCTCAGGGCTGAATGAAAAACTGTTTTTT. Looking up the rest from reference TRBV7-9 and TRBJ1-4 gives the full variable domain: DTGVSQNPRHKITKRGQNVTFRCDPISEHNRLYWYRQTLGQGPEFLTYFQNEAQLEKSRLLSDRFSAERPKGSFSTLEIQRTEQGDSAMYLCASSFVSGLNEKLFFGSGTQLSVL.